This T cell receptor beta chain was sequenced during a study of PD-L1 blockade in urothelial cancer. The CDR3 consists of 18 residues. Germline V gene data show CDR1 as SGHTA and CDR2 as FQGTGA. V gave up 6 bases and J gave up 1 base; unmatched junction bases: 13. TCRdb's table, derived via immunoSEQ multiplex PCR, lists solely in-frame clones and lacks some. This table has around 130,000 clones, roughly 83% appearing once. Time point noted: pretreatment peripheral blood. Sequences were derived from PBMCs, sampled around atezolizumab (anti-PD-L1) treatment. The sequence derives from a man aged 50-60 years with urothelial cancer. The chain employs TRBV7-3 and TRBJ2-1, with 9 bases lining up with TRBD2. Written as DNA, the CDR3 is TGTGCCAGCAGGGGGGGAAAGCGGGAGGTAGGGTCCTACAATGAGCAGTTCTTC. It translates to CASRGGKREVGSYNEQFF.